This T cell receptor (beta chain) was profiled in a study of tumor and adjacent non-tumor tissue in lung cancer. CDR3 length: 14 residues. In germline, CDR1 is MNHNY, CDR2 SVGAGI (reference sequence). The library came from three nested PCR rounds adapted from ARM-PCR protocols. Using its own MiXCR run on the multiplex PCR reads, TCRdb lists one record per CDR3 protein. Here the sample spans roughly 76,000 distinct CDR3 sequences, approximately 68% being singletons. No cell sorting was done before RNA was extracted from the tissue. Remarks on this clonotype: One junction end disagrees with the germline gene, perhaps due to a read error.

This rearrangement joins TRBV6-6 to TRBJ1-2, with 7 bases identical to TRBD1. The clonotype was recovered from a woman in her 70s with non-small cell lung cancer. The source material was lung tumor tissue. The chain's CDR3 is CASSYQGGDYGCAF. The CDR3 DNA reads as TGTGCCAGCAGTTACCAGGGGGGAGACTATGGCTGCGCCTTC.